Below, 6 T cell receptor beta chains from the same sample are listed, as sequenced in a study of ipilimumab plus nivolumab after autologous stem cell transplantation. Sequenced by immunoSEQ multiplex PCR; TCRdb stores in-frame clones only, minus some. Of some 45,000 clones listed, roughly 90% are singletons. The specimen comprised PBMCs, sampled in a trial of ipilimumab plus nivolumab as post-transplant consolidation. The origin of the receptors is a male donor with multiple myeloma.

The rearrangement links TRBV5-1 to TRBJ1-1; 7 bases line up with TRBD1. The junction had 9 bases not matched to a gene; V was cut back by 4 bases and J by 3 bases. The CDR3 length is 15 residues. Germline CDR1 SGHRS, CDR2 YFSETQ. This chain's CDR3 is CASSVQGKSDTEAFF. Here the CDR3 DNA reads TGCGCCAGCAGCGTACAGGGGAAGAGCGACACTGAAGCTTTCTTT.

The V call is TRBV9, the J call TRBJ1-2; D may be TRBD1 (6 bases). CDR1 is SGDLS and CDR2 is YYNGEE in the germline V gene. Trimming took off 2 bases at V and 4 bases at J, with 12 bases between the two ends. This CDR3 spans 14 amino acids. The CDR3 DNA sequence: TGTGCCAGCAGCGTGGTTACAGGGTCCTATGGCTACACCTTC. It codes for CASSVVTGSYGYTF.

The V call is TRBV6-6, the J call TRBJ2-1, with D perhaps TRBD1 (6 bases). The V gene's germline CDR1 is MNHNY and CDR2 SVGAGI (reference sequence). This CDR3 has 16 residues. V gave up 5 bases and J gave up 2 bases, with 16 bases separating them. CDR3 region: CASSQRDNAAYNEQFF. The CDR3 bases are TGTGCCAGCAGTCAACGGGACAACGCAGCCTACAATGAGCAGTTCTTC.

A note on this clone: The sample has other DNA sequences that encode this CDR3 too. V and J are TRBV30 and TRBJ2-1; the match to TRBD2 covers 9 bases. J lost 9 bases, V lost 5 bases, and 8 bases had no gene match. The CDR3 covers 13 residues. Germline V gene data show CDR1 as GTSNPN and CDR2 as SVGIG (reference sequence). In DNA, the CDR3 is TGTGCCTGGTCTACCCTGCGGGGGGGTGAGCAGTTCTTC. The encoded protein is CAWSTLRGGEQFF.

The DNA for the CDR3 is TGTGCCAGTAGTGGGACAGGGGCCCTCTATGGCTACACCTTC. Translating gives CASSGTGALYGYTF. V gene TRBV19 combines with J gene TRBJ1-2; 10 bases match TRBD1. In germline, CDR1 is LNHDA, CDR2 SQIVND (reference sequence). V lost 5 bases to trimming and J lost 4 bases; unmatched junction nucleotides: 4. This CDR3 region has 14 residues.

This sequence joins TRBV4-2 and TRBJ1-4, with D uncertain. Looked up from germline, CDR1 is LGHNA and CDR2 is YNFKEQ. Trimming pared 1 base from V and 6 bases from J, leaving 15 bases between. The CDR3 is made up of 16 amino acids. The CDR3 bases are TGTGCCAGCAGCCAAGGGGAGTCCGCCGGGGATGAAAAACTGTTTTTT. Translated: CASSQGESAGDEKLFF.